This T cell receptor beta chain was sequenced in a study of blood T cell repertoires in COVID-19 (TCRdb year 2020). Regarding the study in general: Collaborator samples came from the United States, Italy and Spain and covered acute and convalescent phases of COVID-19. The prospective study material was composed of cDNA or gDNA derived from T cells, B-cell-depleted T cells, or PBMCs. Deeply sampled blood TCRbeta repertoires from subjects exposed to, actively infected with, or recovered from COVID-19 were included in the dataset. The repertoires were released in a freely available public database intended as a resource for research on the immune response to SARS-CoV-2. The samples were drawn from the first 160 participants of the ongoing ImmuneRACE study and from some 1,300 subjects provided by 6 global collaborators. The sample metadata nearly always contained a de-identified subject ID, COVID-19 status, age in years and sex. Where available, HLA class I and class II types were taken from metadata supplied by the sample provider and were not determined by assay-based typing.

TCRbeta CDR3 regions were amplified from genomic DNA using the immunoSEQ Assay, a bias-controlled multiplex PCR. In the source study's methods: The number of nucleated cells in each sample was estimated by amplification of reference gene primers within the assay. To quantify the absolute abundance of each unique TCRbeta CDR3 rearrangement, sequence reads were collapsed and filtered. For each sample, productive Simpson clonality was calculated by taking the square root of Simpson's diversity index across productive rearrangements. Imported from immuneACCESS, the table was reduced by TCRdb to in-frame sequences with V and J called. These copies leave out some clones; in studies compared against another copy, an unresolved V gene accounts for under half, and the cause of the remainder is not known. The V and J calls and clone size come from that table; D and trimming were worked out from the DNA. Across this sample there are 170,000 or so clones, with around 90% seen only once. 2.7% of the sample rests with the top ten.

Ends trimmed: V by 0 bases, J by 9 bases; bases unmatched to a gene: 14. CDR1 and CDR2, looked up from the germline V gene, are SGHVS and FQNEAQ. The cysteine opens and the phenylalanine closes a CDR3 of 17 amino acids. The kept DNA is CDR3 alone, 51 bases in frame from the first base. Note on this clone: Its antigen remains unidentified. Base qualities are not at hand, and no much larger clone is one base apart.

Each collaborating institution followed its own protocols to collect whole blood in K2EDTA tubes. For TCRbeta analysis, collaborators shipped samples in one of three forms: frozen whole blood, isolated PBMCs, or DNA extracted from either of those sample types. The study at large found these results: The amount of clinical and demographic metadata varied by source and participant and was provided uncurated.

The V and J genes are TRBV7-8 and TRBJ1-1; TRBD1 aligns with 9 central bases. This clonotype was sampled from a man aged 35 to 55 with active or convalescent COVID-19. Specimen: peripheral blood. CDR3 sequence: CASSLALTGTGMSKAFF. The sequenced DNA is TGTGCCAGCAGCTTAGCCCTAACCGGGACAGGGATGAGTAAAGCTTTCTTT.